These T cell receptor beta chains were read from a single sample in a study of shared clonotypes between healthy human individuals. TCRdb's copy holds only in-frame clones and misses some; the assay was immunoSEQ multiplex PCR. The sample carries around 510,000 clones, roughly 95% recorded once. The specimen sequenced was naive CD4+ T cells sorted from blood. These receptors were taken from a woman in her thirties in good health. The CDR3 runs from the conserved cysteine through the conserved F or W. The D gene is left open where the match is weak. The size entry is marked missing in some rows and otherwise reads once, few, many or a size class.

clone_size	v_call	j_call	cdr3_length	d_call	cdr3_nt	cdr3_aa
-	TRBV7-8	TRBJ2-3	17	-	TGTGCCAGCAGCTTAGCGCAGCAGGGTCCCCGCACAGATACGCAGTATTTT	CASSLAQQGPRTDTQYF
-	TRBV7-9	TRBJ2-5	17	TRBD2	TGTGCCAGCAGCTTAGGTTCCCTAGCGGGAGTCGGGGAGACCCAGTACTTC	CASSLGSLAGVGETQYF
-	TRBV4-1	TRBJ2-5	16	TRBD1	TGCGCCAGCAGCCAAGTTAGACAGGGGGCCCCGGAGACCCAGTACTTC	CASSQVRQGAPETQYF
-	TRBV5-1	TRBJ2-7	18	TRBD2	TGCGCCAGCAGTTTTTCCTTGCCGGGACTAGCGGACTCCTACGAGCAGTACTTC	CASSFSLPGLADSYEQYF
-	TRBV15	TRBJ2-5	16	-	TGTGCCACCAGCATAAGGTCGGCGCGTGCCCAAGAGACCCAGTACTTC	CATSIRSARAQETQYF
-	TRBV7-9	TRBJ2-3	15	TRBD2	TGTGCCAGCAGCACTAGCGGGAGGAGCACAGATACGCAGTATTTT	CASSTSGRSTDTQYF
-	TRBV5-1	TRBJ1-1	14	-	TGCGCCAGCAGCTTACTACAGGGTAACACTGAAGCTTTCTTT	CASSLLQGNTEAFF
once	TRBV30	TRBJ2-7	15	-	TGTGCCTGGAACGGCAAGGCAGGGGTGGGGTACGAGCAGTACTTC	CAWNGKAGVGYEQYF
-	TRBV5-6	TRBJ2-6	17	TRBD1	TGTGCCAGCAGCTCCGGGACAGGGTCGTTTGGGGCCAACGTCCTGACTTTC	CASSSGTGSFGANVLTF
-	TRBV18	TRBJ1-1	12	-	TGTGCCAGCTCACCAATTGGATCTGAAGCTTTCTTT	CASSPIGSEAFF
-	TRBV28	TRBJ2-1	18	-	TGTGCCAGCAGTTTATCCTTAAGGGGCGGGCTATTTAAGAATGAGCAGTTCTTC	CASSLSLRGGLFKNEQFF
-	TRBV4-1	TRBJ2-7	14	-	TGCGCCAGCAGCCAAAATCAGGGCCTAGGCGAGCAGTACTTC	CASSQNQGLGEQYF
-	TRBV4-1	TRBJ2-7	14	TRBD2	TGCGCCAGCAGCAGAGGGACTATCTCCTACGAGCAGTACTTC	CASSRGTISYEQYF
-	TRBV27	TRBJ1-5	17	TRBD1	TGTGCCAGCAGTTCGCAACCGGGACAGGGGGCGAATCAGCCCCAGCATTTT	CASSSQPGQGANQPQHF
-	TRBV5-1	TRBJ1-1	14	-	TGCGCCAGCAGCTTTGACACATCGAACACTGAAGCTTTCTTT	CASSFDTSNTEAFF
-	TRBV10-1	TRBJ2-2	13	-	TGCGCCAGCAGAGAGCGGAGCACCGGGGAGCTGTTTTTT	CASRERSTGELFF
once	TRBV5-1	TRBJ1-2	14	-	TGCGCCAGCAGCTTGGCTCCAGTTAACTATGGCTACACCTTC	CASSLAPVNYGYTF
-	TRBV27	TRBJ1-6	15	TRBD1	TGTGCCAGCAGTTTATGGGACAGGGGTAATTCACCCCTCCACTTT	CASSLWDRGNSPLHF
-	TRBV7-8	TRBJ2-4	18	-	TGTGCCAGCAGCTTAGGTCGCAATGGGCGGGTGGGCAAAAACATTCAGTACTTC	CASSLGRNGRVGKNIQYF
-	TRBV11-3	TRBJ2-2	15	TRBD2	TGTGCCAGCAGCAGGACTAGCGGGAGTCCCGGGGAGCTGTTTTTT	CASSRTSGSPGELFF
-	TRBV4-2	TRBJ2-1	16	TRBD1	TGTGCCAGCAGCCACGGGACAGGGGCGGTTTGGAATGAGCAGTTCTTC	CASSHGTGAVWNEQFF
-	TRBV9	TRBJ2-2	18	TRBD2	TGTGCCAGCAGCGTCGGGACTAGCGGGAGGGAGAACACCGGGGAGCTGTTTTTT	CASSVGTSGRENTGELFF
-	TRBV5-1	TRBJ1-4	15	-	TGCGCCAGCAGCGGACAGCCGGGAACTAATGAAAAACTGTTTTTT	CASSGQPGTNEKLFF
-	TRBV4-1	TRBJ2-7	19	TRBD2	TGCGCCAGCAGCCAAGTTTGGTTACGCGGGAGGCCCAAGGGGGGGGAGCAGTACTTC	CASSQVWLRGRPKGGEQYF
-	TRBV19	TRBJ2-7	14	-	TGTGCCAGTAGTGGCCCAGCTTGGGACGACGAGCAGTACTTC	CASSGPAWDDEQYF
-	TRBV5-1	TRBJ1-3	16	TRBD1	TGCGCCAGCAGCTTGGACAGGGGCTACTCTGGAAACACCATATATTTT	CASSLDRGYSGNTIYF
-	TRBV7-6	TRBJ2-7	14	-	TGTGCCAGCAGCCCCAGACTAGACAGATCCGAGCAGTACTTC	CASSPRLDRSEQYF
few	TRBV5-4	TRBJ1-3	13	-	TGTGCCAGCAGCCAGAAATCCGCGAACACCATATATTTT	CASSQKSANTIYF
-	TRBV6-1	TRBJ2-1	10	-	TGTGCCAGCAGTGAGATAAGAGCGGTCTTC	CASSEIRAVF
-	TRBV28	TRBJ2-7	12	TRBD1	TGTGCCAGCGGGACAGCGGCCTACGAGCAGTACTTC	CASGTAAYEQYF
-	TRBV5-4	TRBJ1-1	14	TRBD1	TGTGCCAGCAGCTTGGACAGGGGGAACACTGAAGCTTTCTTT	CASSLDRGNTEAFF
-	TRBV28	TRBJ1-4	12	-	TGTGCCAGCAGCCTTGGGAATGAAAAACTGTTTTTT	CASSLGNEKLFF
-	TRBV5-4	TRBJ1-5	13	-	TGTGCCAGCAGCTTGGACTCAAATCAGCCCCAGCATTTT	CASSLDSNQPQHF
-	TRBV28	TRBJ2-4	14	TRBD2	TGTGCCAGCCTGGAGCCTAGCGGGGAAAACATTCAGTACTTC	CASLEPSGENIQYF
-	TRBV11-2	TRBJ2-2	16	-	TGTGCCAGCAGCTTTGTAGGACGCCCGAACACCGGGGAGCTGTTTTTT	CASSFVGRPNTGELFF
-	TRBV7-9	TRBJ2-2	16	-	TGTGCCAGCAGCCCTACACCGAGGAGTATCACCGGGGAGCTGTTTTTT	CASSPTPRSITGELFF
-	TRBV29-1	TRBJ1-5	13	-	TGCAGCGCCCAGGGTCAGGGGAATCAGCCCCAGCATTTT	CSAQGQGNQPQHF
-	TRBV29-1	TRBJ2-1	14	TRBD2	TGCAGCGTTGCCGGGACTAGCGGGAGCGGTGAGCAGTTCTTC	CSVAGTSGSGEQFF
-	TRBV19	TRBJ1-2	15	-	TGTGCCAGTCTCGCAGGCGCTGCGGGTAACTATGGCTACACCTTC	CASLAGAAGNYGYTF
-	TRBV4-2	TRBJ2-5	14	TRBD2	TGTGCCAGCAGCCATGGGACTACACAAGAGACCCAGTACTTC	CASSHGTTQETQYF
-	TRBV15	TRBJ2-1	17	-	TGTGCCACCAGCAGTTGGGCCGGGGCAGGGGCTTACAATGAGCAGTTCTTC	CATSSWAGAGAYNEQFF
-	TRBV7-8	TRBJ2-7	13	-	TGTGCCAGCAGCTTAGCCCCTCGAACCGAGCAGTACTTC	CASSLAPRTEQYF
-	TRBV21-1	TRBJ2-2	16	-	TGTGCCAGCATCCTTACTAGCGGGAGGGAAGACGGGGAGCTGTTTTTT	CASILTSGREDGELFF
-	TRBV28	TRBJ1-1	13	-	TGTGCCAGCAGTTTCGGACGGGACACTGAAGCTTTCTTT	CASSFGRDTEAFF
-	TRBV28	TRBJ2-7	15	-	TGTGCCAGCAGTTCCCCTGGGGGACAATCCTACGAGCAGTACTTC	CASSSPGGQSYEQYF
-	TRBV7-3	TRBJ2-3	17	TRBD2	TGTGCCAGCAGCTTAATGGTGACTAGCGGGAGCACAGATACGCAGTATTTT	CASSLMVTSGSTDTQYF
-	TRBV28	TRBJ1-1	19	-	TGTGCCAGCAGTTTTGGCTCGACAGTTGACAGGTCCGCCAACACTGAAGCTTTCTTT	CASSFGSTVDRSANTEAFF
-	TRBV25-1	TRBJ1-6	14	-	TGTGCCAGCAGTGAATTAGTCAATAATTCACCCCTCCACTTT	CASSELVNNSPLHF
-	TRBV2	TRBJ2-3	16	-	TGTGCCAGCAGTGACCAAGGGGTGGGGCGGACAGATACGCAGTATTTT	CASSDQGVGRTDTQYF
-	TRBV19	TRBJ2-1	15	TRBD2	TGTGCCAGTAGTACGGGACTAGCGGGAGGGCATGAGCAGTTCTTC	CASSTGLAGGHEQFF
few	TRBV6-4	TRBJ1-5	11	-	TGTGCCAGCAGTGACTTTCAGCCCCAGCATTTT	CASSDFQPQHF
-	TRBV12-2	TRBJ2-7	17	-	TGTGCAAGTCGCCCAAGATCTAGCGGGAGTCCGAACTACGAGCAGTACTTC	CASRPRSSGSPNYEQYF
-	TRBV7-9	TRBJ2-7	14	TRBD2	TGTGCCAGCAGCCATAGCGGGAGCTCCTACGAGCAGTACTTC	CASSHSGSSYEQYF
-	TRBV4-2	TRBJ1-2	15	-	TGTGCCAGCAGCCAGGGAGGGGATTTCGACTATGGCTACACCTTC	CASSQGGDFDYGYTF
-	TRBV23-1	TRBJ2-7	17	TRBD2	TGCGCCAGCAGCCCCGGGACTAGCGGGAGGGCCAAAGGCGAGCAGTACTTC	CASSPGTSGRAKGEQYF
once	TRBV2	TRBJ2-1	11	-	TGTGCCAGCAGTGAGGTTTATGAGCAGTTCTTC	CASSEVYEQFF